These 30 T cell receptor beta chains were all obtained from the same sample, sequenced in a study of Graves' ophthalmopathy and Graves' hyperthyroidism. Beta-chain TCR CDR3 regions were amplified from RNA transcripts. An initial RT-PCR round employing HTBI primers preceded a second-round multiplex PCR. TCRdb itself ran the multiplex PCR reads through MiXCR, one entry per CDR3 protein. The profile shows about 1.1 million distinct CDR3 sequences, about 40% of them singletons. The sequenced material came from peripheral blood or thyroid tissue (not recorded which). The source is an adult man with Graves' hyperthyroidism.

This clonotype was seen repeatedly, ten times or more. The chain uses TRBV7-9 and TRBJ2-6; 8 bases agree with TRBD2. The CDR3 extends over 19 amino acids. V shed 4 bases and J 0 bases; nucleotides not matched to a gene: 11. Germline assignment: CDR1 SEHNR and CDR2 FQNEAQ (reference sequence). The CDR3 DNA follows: TGTGCCAGCAGCTCCCCCTTAGCGGGGAATGACTCTGGGGCCAACGTCCTGACTTTC. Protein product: CASSSPLAGNDSGANVLTF.

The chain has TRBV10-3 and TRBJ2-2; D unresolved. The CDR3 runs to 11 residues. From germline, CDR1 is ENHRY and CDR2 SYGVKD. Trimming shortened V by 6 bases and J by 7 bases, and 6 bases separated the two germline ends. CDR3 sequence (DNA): TGTGCCATCAGGGAGCACGGGGAGCTGTTTTTT. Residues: CAIREHGELFF.

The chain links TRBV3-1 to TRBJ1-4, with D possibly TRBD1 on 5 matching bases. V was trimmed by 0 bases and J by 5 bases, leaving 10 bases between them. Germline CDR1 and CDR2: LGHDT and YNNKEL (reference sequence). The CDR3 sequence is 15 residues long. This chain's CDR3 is CASSQDGAGNEKLFF. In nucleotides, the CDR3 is TGTGCCAGCAGCCAAGATGGTGCAGGGAATGAAAAACTGTTTTTT.

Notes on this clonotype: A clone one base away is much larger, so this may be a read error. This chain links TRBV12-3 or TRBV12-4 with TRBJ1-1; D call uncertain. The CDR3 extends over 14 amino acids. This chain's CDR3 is CAGRGEALNTEAFF. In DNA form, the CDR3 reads TGTGCCGGCAGAGGCGAGGCTCTGAACACTGAAGCTTTCTTT.

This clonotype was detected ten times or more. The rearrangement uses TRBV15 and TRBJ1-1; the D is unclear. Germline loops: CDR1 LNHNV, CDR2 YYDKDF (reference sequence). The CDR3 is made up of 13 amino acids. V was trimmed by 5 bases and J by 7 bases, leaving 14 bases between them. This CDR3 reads CATSARLEGEAFF. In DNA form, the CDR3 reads TGTGCCACCAGCGCCCGGTTGGAGGGTGAAGCTTTCTTT.

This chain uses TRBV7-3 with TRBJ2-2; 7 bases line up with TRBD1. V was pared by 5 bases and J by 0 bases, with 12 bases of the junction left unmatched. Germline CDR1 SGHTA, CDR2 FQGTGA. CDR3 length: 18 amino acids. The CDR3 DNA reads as TGTGCCAGCAGCAGTCATACCGGGACAGCAGCGAACACCGGGGAGCTGTTTTTT. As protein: CASSSHTGTAANTGELFF.

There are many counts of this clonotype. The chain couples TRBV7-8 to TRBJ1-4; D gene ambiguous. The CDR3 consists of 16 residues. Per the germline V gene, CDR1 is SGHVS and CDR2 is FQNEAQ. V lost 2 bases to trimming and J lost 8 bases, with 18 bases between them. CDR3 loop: CASSLRSAGFGEKLFF. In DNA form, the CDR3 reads TGTGCCAGCAGCTTACGGTCGGCCGGGTTTGGCGAAAAACTGTTTTTT.

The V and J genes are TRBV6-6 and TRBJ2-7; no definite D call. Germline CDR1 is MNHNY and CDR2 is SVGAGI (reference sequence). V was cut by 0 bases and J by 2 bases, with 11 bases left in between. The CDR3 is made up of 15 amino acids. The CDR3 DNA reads TGTGCCAGCAGTTACTCTGGCAAGTTAACCTACGAGCAGTACTTC. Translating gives CASSYSGKLTYEQYF.

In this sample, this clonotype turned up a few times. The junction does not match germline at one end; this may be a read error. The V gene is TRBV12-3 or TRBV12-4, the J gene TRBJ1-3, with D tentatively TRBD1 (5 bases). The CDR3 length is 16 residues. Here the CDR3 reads CASSLEGIQDGNTIYF. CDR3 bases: TGTGCCAGCAGCTTAGAGGGAATACAGGACGGAAACACCATATATTTT.

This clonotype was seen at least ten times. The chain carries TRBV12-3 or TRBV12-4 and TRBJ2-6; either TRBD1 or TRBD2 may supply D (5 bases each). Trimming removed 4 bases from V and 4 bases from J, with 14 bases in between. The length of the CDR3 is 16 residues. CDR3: CASSSGTDSGANVLTF. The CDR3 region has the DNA TGTGCCAGCAGTTCTGGGACGGATTCGGGGGCCAACGTCCTGACTTTC.

CDR3 DNA: TGTGCCAGCAATCCGGGACAGGGGGCCCAAGGTCAGCCCCAGCATTTT. It yields the protein CASNPGQGAQGQPQHF. The rearrangement joins TRBV7-9 to TRBJ1-5; 12 positions agree with TRBD1. J lost 6 bases, V lost 7 bases, and 10 bases had no gene match. Germline loops: CDR1 SEHNR, CDR2 FQNEAQ (reference sequence). The CDR3 length is 16 residues.

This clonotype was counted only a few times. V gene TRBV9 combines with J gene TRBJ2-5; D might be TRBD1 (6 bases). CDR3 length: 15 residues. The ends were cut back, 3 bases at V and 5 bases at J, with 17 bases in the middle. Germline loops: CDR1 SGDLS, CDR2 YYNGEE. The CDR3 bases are TGTGCCAGCAGCGCCTCGGGACACCCGCCTGAGACCCAGTACTTC. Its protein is CASSASGHPPETQYF. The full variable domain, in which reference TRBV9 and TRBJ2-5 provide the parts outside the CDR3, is DSGVTQTPKHLITATGQRVTLRCSPRSGDLSVYWYQQSLDQGLQFLIQYYNGEERAKGNILERFSAQQFPDLHSELNLSSLELGDSALYFCASSASGHPPETQYFGPGTRLLVL.

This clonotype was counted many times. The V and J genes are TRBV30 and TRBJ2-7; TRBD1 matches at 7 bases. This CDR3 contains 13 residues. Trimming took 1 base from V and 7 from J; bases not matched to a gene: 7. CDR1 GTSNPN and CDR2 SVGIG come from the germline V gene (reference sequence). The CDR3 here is CAWSADRVGEQYF. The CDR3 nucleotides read TGTGCCTGGAGTGCTGACAGGGTTGGGGAGCAGTACTTC.

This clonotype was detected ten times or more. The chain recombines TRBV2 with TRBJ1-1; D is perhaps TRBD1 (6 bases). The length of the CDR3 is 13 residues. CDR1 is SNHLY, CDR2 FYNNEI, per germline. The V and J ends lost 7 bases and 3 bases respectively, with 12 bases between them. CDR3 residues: CASIKQGYTEAFF. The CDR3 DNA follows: TGTGCCAGCATTAAACAGGGTTACACTGAAGCTTTCTTT. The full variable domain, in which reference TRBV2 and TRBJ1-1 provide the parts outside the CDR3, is EPEVTQTPSHQVTQMGQEVILRCVPISNHLYFYWYRQILGQKVEFLVSFYNNEISEKSEIFDDQFSVERPDGSNFTLKIRSTKLEDSAMYFCASIKQGYTEAFFGQGTRLTVV.

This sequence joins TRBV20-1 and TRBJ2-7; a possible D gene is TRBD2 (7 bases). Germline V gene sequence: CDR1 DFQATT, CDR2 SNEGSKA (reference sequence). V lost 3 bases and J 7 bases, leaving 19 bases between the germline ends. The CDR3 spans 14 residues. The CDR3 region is CSARQTGGAGEQYF. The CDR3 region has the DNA TGCAGTGCTAGGCAGACTGGGGGGGCGGGGGAGCAGTACTTC.

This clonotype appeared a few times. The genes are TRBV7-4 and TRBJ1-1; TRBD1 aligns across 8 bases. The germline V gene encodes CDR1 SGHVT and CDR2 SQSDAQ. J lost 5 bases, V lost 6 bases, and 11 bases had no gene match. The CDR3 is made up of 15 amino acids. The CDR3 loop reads CASRTKSGGLTEAFF. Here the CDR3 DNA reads TGTGCCAGCAGGACCAAGTCAGGGGGCCTGACTGAAGCTTTCTTT. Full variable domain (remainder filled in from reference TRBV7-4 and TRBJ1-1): GAGVSQSPRYKVAKRGRDVALRCDSISGHVTLYWYRQTLGQGSEVLTYSQSDAQRDKSGRPSGRFSAERPERSVSTLKIQRTEQGDSAVYLCASRTKSGGLTEAFFGQGTRLTVV.

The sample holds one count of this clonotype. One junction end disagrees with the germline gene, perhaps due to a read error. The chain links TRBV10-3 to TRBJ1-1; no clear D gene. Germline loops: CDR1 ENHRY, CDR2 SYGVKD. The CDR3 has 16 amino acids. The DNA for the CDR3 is TGTGCCAGCAGTTATATTCAGGAACACCTGAACACTGAAGCTTTCTTT. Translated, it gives CASSYIQEHLNTEAFF.

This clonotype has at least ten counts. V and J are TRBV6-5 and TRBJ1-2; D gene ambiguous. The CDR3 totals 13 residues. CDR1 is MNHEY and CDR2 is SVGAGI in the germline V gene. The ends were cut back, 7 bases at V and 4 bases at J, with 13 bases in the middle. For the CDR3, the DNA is TGTGCCAGCACCGAGCACGTCCCCTATGGCTACACCTTC. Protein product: CASTEHVPYGYTF.

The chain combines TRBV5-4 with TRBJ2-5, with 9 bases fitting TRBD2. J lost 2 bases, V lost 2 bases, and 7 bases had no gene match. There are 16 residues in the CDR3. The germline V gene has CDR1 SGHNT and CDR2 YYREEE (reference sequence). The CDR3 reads CASSFAAGGPQETQYF. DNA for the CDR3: TGTGCCAGCAGCTTCGCAGCGGGGGGACCACAAGAGACCCAGTACTTC.

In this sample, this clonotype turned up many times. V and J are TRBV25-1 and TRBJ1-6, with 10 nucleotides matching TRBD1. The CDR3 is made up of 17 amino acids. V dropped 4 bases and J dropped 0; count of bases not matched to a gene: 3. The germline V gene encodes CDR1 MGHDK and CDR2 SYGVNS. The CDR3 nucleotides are TGTGCCAGCAGTGGGGGACAGGGGAGCTCCTATAATTCACCCCTCCACTTT. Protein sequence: CASSGGQGSSYNSPLHF.

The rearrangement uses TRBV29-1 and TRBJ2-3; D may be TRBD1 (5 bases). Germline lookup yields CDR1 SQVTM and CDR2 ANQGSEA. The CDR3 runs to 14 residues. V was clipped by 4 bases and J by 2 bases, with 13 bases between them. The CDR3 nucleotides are TGCAGCGTTGTAGGGGCCGACAACACAGATACGCAGTATTTT. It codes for CSVVGADNTDTQYF.

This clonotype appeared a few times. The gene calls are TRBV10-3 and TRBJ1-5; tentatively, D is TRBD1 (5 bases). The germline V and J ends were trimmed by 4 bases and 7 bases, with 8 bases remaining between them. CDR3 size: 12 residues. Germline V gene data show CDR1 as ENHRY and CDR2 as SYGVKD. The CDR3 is CAISGGLQPQHF. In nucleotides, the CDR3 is TGTGCCATCAGTGGGGGGTTACAGCCCCAGCATTTT.

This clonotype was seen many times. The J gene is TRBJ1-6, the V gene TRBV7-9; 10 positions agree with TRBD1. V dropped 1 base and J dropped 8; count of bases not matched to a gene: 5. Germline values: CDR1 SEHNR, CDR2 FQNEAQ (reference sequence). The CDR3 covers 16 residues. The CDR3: CASSLETGGADSPLHF. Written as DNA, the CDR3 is TGTGCCAGCAGCTTAGAGACAGGGGGCGCGGATTCACCCCTCCACTTT.

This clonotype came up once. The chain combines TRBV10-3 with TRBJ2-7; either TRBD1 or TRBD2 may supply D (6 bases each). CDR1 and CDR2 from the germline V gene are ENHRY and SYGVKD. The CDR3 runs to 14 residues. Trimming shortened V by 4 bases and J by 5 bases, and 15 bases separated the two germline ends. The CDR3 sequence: CAISGGGGTDEQYF. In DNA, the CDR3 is TGTGCCATCAGTGGAGGAGGGGGTACCGACGAGCAGTACTTC.

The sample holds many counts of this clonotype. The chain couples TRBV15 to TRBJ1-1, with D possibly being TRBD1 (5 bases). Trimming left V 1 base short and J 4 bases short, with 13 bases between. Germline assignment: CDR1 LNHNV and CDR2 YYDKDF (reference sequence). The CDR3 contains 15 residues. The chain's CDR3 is CATSRATTGSTEAFF. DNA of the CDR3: TGTGCCACCAGCAGAGCAACAACAGGATCCACTGAAGCTTTCTTT.

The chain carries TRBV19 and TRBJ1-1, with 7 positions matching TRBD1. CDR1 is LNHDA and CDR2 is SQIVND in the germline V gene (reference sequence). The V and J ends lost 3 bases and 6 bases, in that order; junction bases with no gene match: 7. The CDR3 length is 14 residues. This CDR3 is CASSIGQAIPEAFF. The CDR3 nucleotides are TGTGCCAGTAGTATTGGACAGGCTATCCCTGAAGCTTTCTTT.

The CDR3 sequence: CASRGQGVGTDTQYF. In DNA form, the CDR3 reads TGTGCCAGCAGAGGGCAGGGGGTTGGCACAGATACGCAGTATTTT. This sequence joins TRBV7-8 and TRBJ2-3; 7 bases are shared with TRBD1. Unmatched junction bases numbered 7, after V lost 6 bases and J lost 1 base. Per the germline V gene, CDR1 is SGHVS and CDR2 is FQNEAQ. The CDR3 covers 15 residues.

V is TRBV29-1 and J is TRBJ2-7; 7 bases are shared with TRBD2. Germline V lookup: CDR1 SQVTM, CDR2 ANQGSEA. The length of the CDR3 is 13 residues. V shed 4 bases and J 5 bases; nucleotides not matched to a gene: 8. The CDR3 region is CSVVERGQHEQYF. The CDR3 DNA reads TGCAGCGTTGTCGAGCGGGGTCAGCACGAGCAGTACTTC.

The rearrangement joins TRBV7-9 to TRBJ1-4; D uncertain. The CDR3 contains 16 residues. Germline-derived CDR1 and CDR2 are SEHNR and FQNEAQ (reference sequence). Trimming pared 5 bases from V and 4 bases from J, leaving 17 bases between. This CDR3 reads CASSHRVSDDNEKLFF. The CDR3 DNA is TGTGCCAGCAGCCATAGGGTATCGGATGATAATGAAAAACTGTTTTTT.

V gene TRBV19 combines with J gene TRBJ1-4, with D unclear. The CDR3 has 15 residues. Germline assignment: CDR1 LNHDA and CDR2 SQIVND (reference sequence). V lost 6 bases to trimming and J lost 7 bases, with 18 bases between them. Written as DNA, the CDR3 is TGTGCCAGTAGATTTCGCCGGGCCCAGAGTGAAAAACTGTTTTTT. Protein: CASRFRRAQSEKLFF.